Only one count was recorded for the clone carrying this T cell receptor beta chain. Libraries were prepared by immunoSEQ multiplex PCR; TCRdb keeps only in-frame clonotypes and omits some of them. The top ten hold roughly 10% of the sample, which has around 250,000 clones, over 75% seen once. These data belong to a study of blood T cell repertoires in COVID-19. Patients of the Seattle cohort, enrolled during active infection, were followed longitudinally. Germline CDR1 and CDR2: MNHEY and SVGAGI. Trimming removed 2 bases from V and 4 bases from J; junction bases left unmatched: 1. The CDR3 totals 14 residues.

Source material: peripheral blood. The clonotype originates from a woman aged 65 to 85 with COVID-19, enrolled during active disease. The V call is TRBV6-5, the J call TRBJ1-1; 10 bases match TRBD1. DNA for the CDR3: TGTGCCAGCAGTTACGGACAGGGGGTCACTGAAGCTTTCTTT. Its protein product is CASSYGQGVTEAFF.